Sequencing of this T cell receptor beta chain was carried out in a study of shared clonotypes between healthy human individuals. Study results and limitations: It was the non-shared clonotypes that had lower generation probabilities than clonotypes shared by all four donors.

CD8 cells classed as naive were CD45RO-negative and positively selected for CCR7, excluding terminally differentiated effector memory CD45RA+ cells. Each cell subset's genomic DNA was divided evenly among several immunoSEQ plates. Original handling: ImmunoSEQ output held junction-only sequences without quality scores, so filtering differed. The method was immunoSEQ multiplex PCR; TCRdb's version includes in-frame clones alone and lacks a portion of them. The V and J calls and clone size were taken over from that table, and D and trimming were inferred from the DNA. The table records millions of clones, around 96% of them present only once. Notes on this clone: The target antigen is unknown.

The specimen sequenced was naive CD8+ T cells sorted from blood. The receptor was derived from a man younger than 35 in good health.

The CDR3 DNA reads TGTGCCAGCAGCTCTAGAAGGACAGGGAAGAGCACCTACGAGCAGTACTTC. Translating gives CASSSRRTGKSTYEQYF. V and J are TRBV7-9 and TRBJ2-7; 8 bases are a match to TRBD1. With 4 bases clipped from V and 2 bases from J, the junction kept 13 bases outside the gene matches. Germline V gene sequence: CDR1 SEHNR, CDR2 FQNEAQ (reference sequence). The CDR3 length is 17 residues.